Following are 15 T cell receptor beta chains from one sample sequenced in a study of blood T cell repertoires in COVID-19. Method: immunoSEQ multiplex PCR; TCRdb's copy keeps in-frame clones and lacks some. The data contain some 200,000 clones, around 89% of them singletons. The sequencing sample was made of PBMCs or T cells enriched from blood (not recorded which). These receptor sequences come from a woman aged 30 to 39 who had recovered from COVID-19.

This chain links TRBV5-1 with TRBJ2-7, with a weak D call TRBD2 (5 bases). Trimming took off 4 bases at V and 0 bases at J, with 14 bases between the two ends. The CDR3 is 15 residues long. Germline V gene sequence: CDR1 SGHRS, CDR2 YFSETQ. The CDR3 DNA reads TGCGCCAGCAGCGTCCTAGCCCCGAGCTCCTACGAGCAGTACTTC. It codes for CASSVLAPSSYEQYF.

The genes are TRBV18 and TRBJ2-1; D is ambiguous. The CDR3 is 11 residues long. V lost 1 base and J lost 10, with 5 bases in between. Germline CDR1 and CDR2: KGHSH and LQKENI. In nucleotides, the CDR3 is TGTGCCAGCTCACCACAGCGAGAGCAGTTCTTC. Translated, it gives CASSPQREQFF.

The chain carries TRBV27 and TRBJ2-7, with TRBD2 identical over 8 bases. This CDR3 contains 14 residues. V gave up 6 bases and J gave up 2 bases; unmatched junction bases: 6. CDR1 is MNHEY and CDR2 is SMNVEV in the germline V gene (reference sequence). The CDR3 reads CASRSSGRTYEQYF. The CDR3 DNA is TGTGCCAGCAGATCTAGCGGGCGAACCTACGAGCAGTACTTC.

The J gene is TRBJ2-2, the V gene TRBV5-4; the match to TRBD2 covers 9 bases. The J segment lost 5 bases and the V segment lost 1 base, leaving 6 bases of the junction unmatched. The CDR3 is 16 residues long. CDR1 and CDR2 (germline): SGHNT, YYREEE (reference sequence). CDR3 in amino acids: CASSLILAGVTGELFF. The CDR3 nucleotides read TGTGCCAGCAGCTTGATCTTAGCGGGGGTGACCGGGGAGCTGTTTTTT.

V gene TRBV2 combines with J gene TRBJ2-3, with D possibly TRBD1 on 6 matching bases. CDR3 length: 15 amino acids. Trimming left V 6 bases short and J 1 base short, with 14 bases between. The germline V gene encodes CDR1 SNHLY and CDR2 FYNNEI. CDR3 region: CASRPGVGGTDTQYF. In DNA, the CDR3 is TGTGCCAGCAGGCCAGGGGTAGGGGGCACAGATACGCAGTATTTT.

This chain links TRBV4-3 with TRBJ1-2, with D maybe TRBD1 (6 bases). Per the germline V gene, CDR1 is LGHNA and CDR2 is YSLEER. V shed 0 bases and J shed 1 base, with 9 bases lying between them. The CDR3 extends over 15 amino acids. In nucleotides, the CDR3 is TGCGCCAGCAGCCAAGATGGGGACATTAACTATGGCTACACCTTC. This gives the protein CASSQDGDINYGYTF.

About this clone: Other nucleotide sequences from this sample produce the same CDR3. This chain connects TRBV15 to TRBJ2-7, with a weak D call TRBD1 (6 bases). Deletions cut 0 bases from V and 4 bases from J, with 7 bases between. The germline gives CDR1 LNHNV, CDR2 YYDKDF (reference sequence). The CDR3 loop spans 13 amino acids. The DNA of the CDR3 is TGTGCCACCAGCAGAGACAGGGGATACGAGCAGTACTTC. Protein sequence: CATSRDRGYEQYF.

The CDR3 sequence is CASSQEWVRDEKLFF. As DNA, the CDR3 is TGTGCCAGCAGCCAAGAATGGGTGAGGGATGAAAAACTGTTTTTT. V is TRBV3-1 (or the pseudogene TRBV3-2) and J is TRBJ1-4, with D unresolved. The V end was cut by 0 bases, the J end by 6 bases, with 11 bases between. The CDR3 is 15 amino acids. Germline values: CDR1 LGHDT, CDR2 YNNKEL (reference sequence).

The rearrangement links TRBV9 to TRBJ2-1; D remains unclear. V was clipped by 0 bases and J by 4 bases, with 11 bases between them. The germline gives CDR1 SGDLS, CDR2 YYNGEE. The CDR3 has 15 residues. Written as DNA, the CDR3 is TGTGCCAGCAGCGTAGTAACTACCTCTTACAATGAGCAGTTCTTC. Translating gives CASSVVTTSYNEQFF.

The chain combines TRBV6-2 or TRBV6-3 with TRBJ1-1; D perhaps matches TRBD1 (6 bases). With 4 bases removed from V and 10 bases from J, the gap between germline ends came to 16 bases. CDR1 is MNHEY, CDR2 SVGEGT, per germline. The CDR3 sequence is 13 residues long. The CDR3 loop reads CASSSPRDKGAFF. The CDR3 bases are TGTGCCAGCAGTTCCCCCCGGGACAAGGGAGCTTTCTTT.

The chain has TRBV6-5 and TRBJ2-1; D remains unclear. CDR1 and CDR2 from the germline V gene are MNHEY and SVGAGI. Between the trimmed V and J ends, which lost 3 bases and 9 bases, there was a span of 6 bases. This CDR3 has 11 amino acids. CDR3 DNA sequence: TGTGCCAGCAGTTATACGGGTGAGCAGTTCTTC. It is translated as CASSYTGEQFF.

The J gene is TRBJ1-1, the V gene TRBV12-5; 7 bases map to TRBD1. V lost 1 base and J lost 5; bases outside the gene matches: 10. Germline V gives CDR1 LGHNT, CDR2 FRNRAP. This CDR3 spans 16 amino acids. CDR3 amino acids: CASGLGAGGIRTEAFF. CDR3 coding DNA: TGTGCTAGTGGTTTGGGGGCAGGGGGGATTCGTACTGAAGCTTTCTTT.

This chain links TRBV5-4 with TRBJ2-2; D is perhaps TRBD2 (7 bases). Germline CDR1 reads SGHNT; CDR2 reads YYREEE (reference sequence). Trimming shortened V by 1 base and J by 5 bases, and 12 bases separated the two germline ends. The CDR3 length is 15 residues. The CDR3 here is CASSLWGGPTGELFF. The CDR3 nucleotides are TGTGCCAGCAGCTTGTGGGGGGGCCCTACCGGGGAGCTGTTTTTT. The variable domain in full, with the rest retrieved from reference TRBV5-4 and TRBJ2-2, is ETGVTQSPTHLIKTRGQQVTLRCSSQSGHNTVSWYQQALGQGPQFIFQYYREEENGRGNFPPRFSGLQFPNYSSELNVNALELDDSALYLCASSLWGGPTGELFFGEGSRLTVL.

V is TRBV9 and J is TRBJ1-3; D is perhaps TRBD1 (5 bases). V lost 6 bases and J 4 bases, leaving 17 bases between the germline ends. Germline-derived CDR1 and CDR2 are SGDLS and YYNGEE. This CDR3 is 15 amino acids long. The CDR3 DNA sequence: TGTGCCAGCACCAAAGGAGGGGCGCCCGGAAACACCATATATTTT. Translating it yields CASTKGGAPGNTIYF.

The gene calls are TRBV19 and TRBJ1-1; TRBD1 agrees at 7 bases. Trimming removed 6 bases from V and 6 bases from J; junction bases left unmatched: 7. The CDR3 covers 13 residues. The germline gives CDR1 LNHDA, CDR2 SQIVND (reference sequence). The CDR3 is CASRWQTGPEAFF. The DNA of the CDR3 is TGTGCCAGTAGGTGGCAGACAGGGCCTGAAGCTTTCTTT.